This T cell receptor (beta chain) comes out of a study of Ad26.COV2.S vaccination and SARS-CoV-2 variants. On the study more broadly: Ad26.COV2.S shots went into the muscle once or twice, 56 days apart.

Clones were read by immunoSEQ multiplex PCR, and TCRdb kept only the in-frame ones, dropping some. This table holds roughly 350,000 clones, around 86% found once. CDR3 length: 11 amino acids. The V gene's germline CDR1 is LGHDT and CDR2 YNNKEL (reference sequence). Trimming removed 5 bases at V and 5 bases at J, with 6 bases between. Treatment noted: roughly 19 received Ad26.COV2.S at low or high dose, single or two shots; about 5 received placebo; per-sample allocation not given. Sampling occurred on day 63 after the first vaccine or placebo injection. The rearrangement joins TRBV3-1 (or the pseudogene TRBV3-2) to TRBJ2-5; no firm D call. The sample consisted of peripheral blood, taken in a trial of Ad26.COV2.S vaccine versus placebo. The clonotype originates from a person between 18 and 59 years old who received the Ad26.COV2.S COVID-19 vaccine or a placebo. The CDR3 DNA is TGTGCCAGCAGCGTGACCGAGACCCAGTACTTC. As protein: CASSVTETQYF.